The present TCR beta chain was sequenced within a study of sequential checkpoint blockade in melanoma. Study as a whole: Arm A got nivolumab then ipilimumab; arm B the reverse, 1:1.

Stated treatment: randomized to nivolumab then ipilimumab (arm A) or the reverse (arm B). DNA-damaging chemotherapy had not been given to any patient beforehand. Per germline, CDR1 LNHNV and CDR2 YYDKDF (reference sequence). The V end was cut by 5 bases, the J end by 6 bases, with 10 bases between. CDR3 size: 13 residues. Here immunoSEQ multiplex PCR was the method, and the copy in TCRdb shows in-frame clones only, minus some. The sample contains 31,000 or so clones, approximately 86% of which appear only once. The sequenced sample was CD8+ T cells sorted from blood (inferred from file names), obtained from a patient given nivolumab and ipilimumab in sequence. This sequence joins TRBV15 and TRBJ1-4; D possibly corresponds to TRBD1 (5 bases). The source is a human donor with melanoma. CDR3 sequence (DNA): TGTGCCACCAGCCCCTGGGGGGATGAAAAACTGTTTTTT. Translating gives CATSPWGDEKLFF.